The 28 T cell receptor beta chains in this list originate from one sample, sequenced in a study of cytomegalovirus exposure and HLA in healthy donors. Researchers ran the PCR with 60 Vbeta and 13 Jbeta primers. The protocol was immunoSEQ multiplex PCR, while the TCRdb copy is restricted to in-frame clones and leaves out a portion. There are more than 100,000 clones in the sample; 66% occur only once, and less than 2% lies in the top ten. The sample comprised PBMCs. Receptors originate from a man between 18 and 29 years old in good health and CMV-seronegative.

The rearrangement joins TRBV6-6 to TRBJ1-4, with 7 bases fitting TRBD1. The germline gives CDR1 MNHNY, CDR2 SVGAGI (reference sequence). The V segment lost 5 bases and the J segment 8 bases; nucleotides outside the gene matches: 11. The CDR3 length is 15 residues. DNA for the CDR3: TGTGCCAGCAGTCCCGGTAAGGGGGCTGGGGAAAAACTGTTTTTT. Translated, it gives CASSPGKGAGEKLFF.

The CDR3: CASSFNPRRTSGSGDEQFF. CDR3 nucleotide sequence: TGTGCCAGCAGTTTCAACCCGCGTCGGACTAGCGGGAGTGGGGATGAGCAGTTCTTC. The chain employs TRBV28 and TRBJ2-1; 13 nucleotides line up with TRBD2. Germline values: CDR1 MDHEN, CDR2 SYDVKM. There are 19 residues in the CDR3. The J segment lost 8 bases and the V segment lost 3 bases, leaving 16 bases of the junction unmatched.

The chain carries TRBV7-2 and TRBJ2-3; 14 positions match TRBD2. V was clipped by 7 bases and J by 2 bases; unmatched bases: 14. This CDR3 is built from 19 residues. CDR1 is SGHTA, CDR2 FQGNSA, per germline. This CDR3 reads CASTLGLAGGTSTTDTQYF. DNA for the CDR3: TGTGCCAGCACCCTTGGACTAGCGGGAGGAACCAGCACCACAGATACGCAGTATTTT.

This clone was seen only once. The CDR3 DNA follows: TGTGCCAGCAGCTCACCGGGACTAGGTATAAATGAGCAGTTCTTC. This encodes CASSSPGLGINEQFF. This chain uses TRBV7-9 with TRBJ2-1; TRBD2 matches 8 bases. This CDR3 region has 15 residues. Germline V gene lookup returns CDR1 SEHNR and CDR2 FQNEAQ (reference sequence). V shed 4 bases and J 7 bases; nucleotides not matched to a gene: 9. The full variable domain, in which reference TRBV7-9 and TRBJ2-1 provide the parts outside the CDR3, is DTGVSQNPRHKITKRGQNVTFRCDPISEHNRLYWYRQTLGQGPEFLTYFQNEAQLEKSRLLSDRFSAERPKGSFSTLEIQRTEQGDSAMYLCASSSPGLGINEQFFGPGTRLTVL.

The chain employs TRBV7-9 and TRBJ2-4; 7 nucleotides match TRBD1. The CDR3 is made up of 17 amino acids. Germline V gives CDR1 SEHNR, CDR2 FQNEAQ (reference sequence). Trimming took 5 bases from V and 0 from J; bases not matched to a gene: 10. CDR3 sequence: CASSQGTAVLAKNIQYF. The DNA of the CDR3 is TGTGCCAGCAGCCAGGGGACAGCCGTTCTAGCCAAAAACATTCAGTACTTC.

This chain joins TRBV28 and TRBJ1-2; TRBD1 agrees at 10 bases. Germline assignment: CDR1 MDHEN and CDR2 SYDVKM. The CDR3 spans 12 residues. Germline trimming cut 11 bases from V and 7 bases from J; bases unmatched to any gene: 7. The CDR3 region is CALSGQGGGYTF. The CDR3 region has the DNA TGTGCCCTCTCCGGACAGGGGGGTGGCTACACCTTC.

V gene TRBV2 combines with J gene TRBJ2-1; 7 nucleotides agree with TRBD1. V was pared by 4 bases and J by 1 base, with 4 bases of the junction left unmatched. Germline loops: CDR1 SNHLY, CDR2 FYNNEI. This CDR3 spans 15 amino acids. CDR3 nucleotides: TGTGCCAGCAGTGGGTCGACAGGGTCCTACAATGAGCAGTTCTTC. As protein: CASSGSTGSYNEQFF.

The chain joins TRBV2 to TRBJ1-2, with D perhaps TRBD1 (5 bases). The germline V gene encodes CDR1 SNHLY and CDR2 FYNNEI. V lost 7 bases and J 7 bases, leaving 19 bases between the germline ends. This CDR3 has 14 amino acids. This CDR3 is CASTDVGGFGGYTF. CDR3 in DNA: TGTGCCAGCACCGACGTGGGGGGATTTGGTGGCTACACCTTC.

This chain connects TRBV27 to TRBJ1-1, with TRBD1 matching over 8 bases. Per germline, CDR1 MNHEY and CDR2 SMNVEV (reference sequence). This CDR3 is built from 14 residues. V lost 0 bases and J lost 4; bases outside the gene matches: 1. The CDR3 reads CASSLSGTGTEAFF. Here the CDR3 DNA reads TGTGCCAGCAGTTTATCCGGGACAGGCACTGAAGCTTTCTTT.

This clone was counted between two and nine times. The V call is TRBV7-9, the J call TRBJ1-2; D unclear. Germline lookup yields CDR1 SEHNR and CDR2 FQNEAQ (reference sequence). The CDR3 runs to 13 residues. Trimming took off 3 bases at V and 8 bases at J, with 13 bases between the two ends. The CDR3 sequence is CASSFDIGKGYTF. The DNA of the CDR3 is TGTGCCAGCAGCTTTGATATCGGGAAGGGCTACACCTTC.

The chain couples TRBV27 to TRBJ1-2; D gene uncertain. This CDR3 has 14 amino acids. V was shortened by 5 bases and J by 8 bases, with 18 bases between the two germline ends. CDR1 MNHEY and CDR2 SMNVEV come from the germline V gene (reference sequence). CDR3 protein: CASSPSIYLAGYTF. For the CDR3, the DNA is TGTGCCAGCAGTCCATCAATCTACTTAGCCGGCTACACCTTC.

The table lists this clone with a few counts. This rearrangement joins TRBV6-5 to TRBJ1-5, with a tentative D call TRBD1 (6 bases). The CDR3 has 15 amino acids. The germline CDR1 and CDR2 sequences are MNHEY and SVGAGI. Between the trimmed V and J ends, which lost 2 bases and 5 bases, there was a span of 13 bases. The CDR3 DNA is TGTGCCAGCAGTTACGCGGGGGGGGCCCATCAGCCCCAGCATTTT. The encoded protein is CASSYAGGAHQPQHF.

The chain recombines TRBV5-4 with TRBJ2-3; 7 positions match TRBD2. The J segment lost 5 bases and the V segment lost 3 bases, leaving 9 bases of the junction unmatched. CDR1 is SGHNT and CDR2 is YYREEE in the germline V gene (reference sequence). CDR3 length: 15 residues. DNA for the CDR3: TGTGCCAGCAGCTCTCCGGGGAGGGCCTTAGATACGCAGTATTTT. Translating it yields CASSSPGRALDTQYF.

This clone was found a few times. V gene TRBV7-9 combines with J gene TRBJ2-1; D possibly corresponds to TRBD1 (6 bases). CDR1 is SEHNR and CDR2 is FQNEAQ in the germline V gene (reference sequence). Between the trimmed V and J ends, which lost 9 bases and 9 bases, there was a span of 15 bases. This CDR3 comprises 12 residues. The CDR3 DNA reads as TGTGCCAGTACCCCTACAGGGACTGAGCAGTTCTTC. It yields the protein CASTPTGTEQFF.

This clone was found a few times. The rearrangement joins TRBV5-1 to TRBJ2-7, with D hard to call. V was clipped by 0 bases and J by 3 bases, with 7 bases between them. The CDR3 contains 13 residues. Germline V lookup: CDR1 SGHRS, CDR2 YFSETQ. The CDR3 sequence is CASSLVPSYEQYF. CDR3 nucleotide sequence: TGCGCCAGCAGCTTGGTACCCAGCTACGAGCAGTACTTC.

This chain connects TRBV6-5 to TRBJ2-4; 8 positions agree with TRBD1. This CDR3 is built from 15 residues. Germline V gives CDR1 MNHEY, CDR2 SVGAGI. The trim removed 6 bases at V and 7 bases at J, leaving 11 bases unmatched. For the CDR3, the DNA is TGTGCCAGCAGCCCAACGGGACAGGTCTCGAACATTCAGTACTTC. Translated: CASSPTGQVSNIQYF.

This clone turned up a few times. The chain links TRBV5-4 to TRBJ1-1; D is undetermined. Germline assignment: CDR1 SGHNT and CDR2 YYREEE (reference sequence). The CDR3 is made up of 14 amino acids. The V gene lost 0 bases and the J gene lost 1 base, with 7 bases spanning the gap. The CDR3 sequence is CASSLARGNTEAFF. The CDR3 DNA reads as TGTGCCAGCAGCTTGGCCCGCGGGAACACTGAAGCTTTCTTT. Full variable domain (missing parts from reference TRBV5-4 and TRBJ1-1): ETGVTQSPTHLIKTRGQQVTLRCSSQSGHNTVSWYQQALGQGPQFIFQYYREEENGRGNFPPRFSGLQFPNYSSELNVNALELDDSALYLCASSLARGNTEAFFGQGTRLTVV.

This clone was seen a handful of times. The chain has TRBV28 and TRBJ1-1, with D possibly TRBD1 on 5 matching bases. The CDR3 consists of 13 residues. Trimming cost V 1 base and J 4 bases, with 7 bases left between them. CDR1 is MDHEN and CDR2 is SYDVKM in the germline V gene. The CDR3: CASSLYGGTEAFF. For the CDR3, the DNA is TGTGCCAGCAGTTTATACGGGGGCACTGAAGCTTTCTTT.

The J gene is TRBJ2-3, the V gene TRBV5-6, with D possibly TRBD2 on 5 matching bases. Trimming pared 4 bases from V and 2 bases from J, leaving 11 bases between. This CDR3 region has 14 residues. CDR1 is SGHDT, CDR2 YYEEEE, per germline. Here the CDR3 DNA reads TGTGCCAGCAGCCCCGGACTGTTCACAGATACGCAGTATTTT. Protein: CASSPGLFTDTQYF.

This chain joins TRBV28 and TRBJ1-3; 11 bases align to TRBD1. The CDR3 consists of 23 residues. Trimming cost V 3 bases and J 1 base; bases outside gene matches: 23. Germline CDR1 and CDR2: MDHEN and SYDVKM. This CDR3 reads CASSFPSLGPRDRGIQSGNTIYF. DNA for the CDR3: TGTGCCAGCAGTTTCCCCTCCTTAGGCCCCCGGGACAGGGGGATACAATCTGGAAACACCATATATTTT.

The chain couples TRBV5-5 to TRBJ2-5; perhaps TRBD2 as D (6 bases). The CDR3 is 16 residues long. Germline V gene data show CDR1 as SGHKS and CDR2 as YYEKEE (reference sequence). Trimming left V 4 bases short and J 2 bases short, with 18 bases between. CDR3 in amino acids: CASSPRLVWGQETQYF. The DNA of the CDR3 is TGTGCCAGCAGCCCAAGACTAGTTTGGGGACAAGAGACCCAGTACTTC.

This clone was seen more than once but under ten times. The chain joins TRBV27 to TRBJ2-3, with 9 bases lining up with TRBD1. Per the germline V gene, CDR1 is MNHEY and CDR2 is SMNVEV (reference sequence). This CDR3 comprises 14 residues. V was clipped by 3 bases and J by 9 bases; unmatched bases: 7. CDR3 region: CASSFHKTGGTQYF. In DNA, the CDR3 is TGTGCCAGCAGTTTCCACAAAACAGGGGGCACGCAGTATTTT.

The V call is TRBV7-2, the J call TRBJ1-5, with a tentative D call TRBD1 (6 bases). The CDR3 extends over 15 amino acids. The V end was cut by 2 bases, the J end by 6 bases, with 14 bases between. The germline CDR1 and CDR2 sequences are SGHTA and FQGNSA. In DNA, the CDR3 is TGTGCCAGCAGCTTAAGCTTGTCAGGGGCTCAGCCCCAGCATTTT. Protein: CASSLSLSGAQPQHF. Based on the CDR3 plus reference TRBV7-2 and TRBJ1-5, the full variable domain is GAGVSQSPSNKVTEKGKDVELRCDPISGHTALYWYRQSLGQGLEFLIYFQGNSAPDKSGLPSDRFSAERTGGSVSTLTIQRTQQEDSAVYLCASSLSLSGAQPQHFGDGTRLSIL.

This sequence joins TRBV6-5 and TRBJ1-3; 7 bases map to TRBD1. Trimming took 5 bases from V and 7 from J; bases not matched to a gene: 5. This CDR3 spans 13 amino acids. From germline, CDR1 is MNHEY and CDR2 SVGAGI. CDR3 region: CASSARGQNTIYF. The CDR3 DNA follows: TGTGCCAGCAGTGCTCGGGGACAGAACACCATATATTTT.

CDR3 sequence: CAWSYGPMNTEAFF. In DNA form, the CDR3 reads TGTGCCTGGAGTTACGGTCCTATGAACACTGAAGCTTTCTTT. This chain uses TRBV30 with TRBJ1-1; D not resolved. Germline V gene data show CDR1 as GTSNPN and CDR2 as SVGIG (reference sequence). The CDR3 runs 14 residues. V lost 2 bases and J 0 bases, leaving 10 bases between the germline ends.

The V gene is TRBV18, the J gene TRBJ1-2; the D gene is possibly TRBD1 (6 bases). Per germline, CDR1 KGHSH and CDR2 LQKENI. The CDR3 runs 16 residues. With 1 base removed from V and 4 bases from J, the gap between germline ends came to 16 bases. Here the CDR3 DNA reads TGTGCCAGCTCACCACGGACAGAAAAAAGAACCTATGGCTACACCTTC. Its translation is CASSPRTEKRTYGYTF.

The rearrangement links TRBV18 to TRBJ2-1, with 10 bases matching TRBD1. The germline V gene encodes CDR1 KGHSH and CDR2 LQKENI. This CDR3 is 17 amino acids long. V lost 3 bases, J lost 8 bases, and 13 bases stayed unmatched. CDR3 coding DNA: TGTGCCAGCTCACCGCCCTCCGGGACAGGGGCGGGGGATGAGCAGTTCTTC. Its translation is CASSPPSGTGAGDEQFF.

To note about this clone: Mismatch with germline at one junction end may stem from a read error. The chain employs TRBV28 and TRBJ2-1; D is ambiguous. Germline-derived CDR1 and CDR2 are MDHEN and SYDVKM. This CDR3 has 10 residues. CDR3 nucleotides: TGTGCCAGCAGTGGGCCGTCCAAGATCTTC. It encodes CASSGPSKIF.